These 31 T cell receptor beta chains came from one sample sequenced in a study of beta chain features in type 1 diabetes. Their specific antigens are unknown. Study-wide results and caveats: Among all four CD4+ subsets, Type 1 diabetes patients had TCRB CDR3s that were moderately but significantly shorter.

What was sequenced were expressed TCRB transcripts, since all of the isolated RNA had been reverse transcribed. Sequencing was performed with immunoSEQ multiplex PCR; in TCRdb, only in-frame clones are kept and a portion is missing. The sample consists of fewer than 25,000 clones, under 75% of them appearing once. Material: Tregs from blood. These receptor sequences come from a man aged 18 to 29 with type 1 diabetes.

This sequence joins TRBV5-1 and TRBJ2-3; 11 positions agree with TRBD2. Trimming cost V 4 bases and J 0 bases; bases outside gene matches: 10. The germline V gene encodes CDR1 SGHRS and CDR2 YFSETQ. The CDR3 has 18 residues. CDR3 sequence (DNA): TGCGCCAGCAGCCCCCGGGTAGCGGGAGGGCTCAGCACAGATACGCAGTATTTT. Translated: CASSPRVAGGLSTDTQYF.

This clone showed up just once. This chain connects TRBV7-9 to TRBJ2-7; perhaps TRBD2 as D (5 bases). Looked up from germline, CDR1 is SEHNR and CDR2 is FQNEAQ (reference sequence). This CDR3 comprises 19 residues. V shed 5 bases and J shed 2 bases, with 28 bases lying between them. This CDR3 reads CASSPLLASASGLAYEQYF. The CDR3 DNA reads as TGTGCCAGCAGCCCTCTATTAGCGTCGGCAAGCGGACTGGCCTACGAGCAGTACTTC.

The chain carries TRBV20-1 and TRBJ2-5, with unresolved D. Trimming left V 3 bases short and J 5 bases short, with 7 bases between. The CDR3 extends over 11 amino acids. In germline, CDR1 is DFQATT, CDR2 SNEGSKA (reference sequence). CDR3 region: CSASSRETQYF. The DNA of the CDR3 is TGCAGTGCTAGTTCGCGGGAGACCCAGTACTTC.

V gene TRBV6-5 combines with J gene TRBJ2-7; D possibly corresponds to TRBD2 (5 bases). Germline CDR1 reads MNHEY; CDR2 reads SVGAGI. The CDR3 has 14 amino acids. Trimming cost V 7 bases and J 7 bases, with 20 bases left between them. The CDR3 bases are TGTGCCAGCACTAAAGGATCCCCCCCGGGAGAGCAGTACTTC. Translated, it gives CASTKGSPPGEQYF.

This rearrangement joins TRBV2 to TRBJ2-1, with TRBD2 matching 7 bases. Losses at the gene ends were 6 bases for V and 2 bases for J; bases not matched to a gene: 13. Germline CDR1 reads SNHLY; CDR2 reads FYNNEI. The CDR3 is 17 amino acids. CDR3 amino acids: CASRGSAGRATYNEQFF. CDR3 DNA: TGTGCCAGCAGGGGAAGTGCGGGGAGGGCCACCTACAATGAGCAGTTCTTC. Full variable domain (missing parts from reference TRBV2 and TRBJ2-1): EPEVTQTPSHQVTQMGQEVILRCVPISNHLYFYWYRQILGQKVEFLVSFYNNEISEKSEIFDDQFSVERPDGSNFTLKIRSTKLEDSAMYFCASRGSAGRATYNEQFFGPGTRLTVL.

This clone showed up just a few times. V gene TRBV6-6 combines with J gene TRBJ1-2; a possible D gene is TRBD1 (6 bases). Germline-derived CDR1 and CDR2 are MNHNY and SVGAGI (reference sequence). This CDR3 is built from 12 residues. Trimming stripped 7 bases from V and 4 bases from J, with 10 bases between. This CDR3 is CASKLQGYGYTF. The CDR3 DNA is TGTGCCAGCAAGCTACAGGGCTATGGCTACACCTTC.

This chain connects TRBV7-2 to TRBJ2-1, with D possibly matching TRBD2 (6 bases). V was clipped by 5 bases and J by 16 bases, with 18 bases between them. This CDR3 comprises 12 residues. Germline V gene data show CDR1 as SGHTA and CDR2 as FQGNSA. The CDR3 DNA reads as TGTGCCAGCAGCCCACCGGCGGGGCTCCAATTCTTC. Amino acid sequence: CASSPPAGLQFF.

The rearrangement uses TRBV9 and TRBJ2-5, with no clear D. The CDR3 sequence is 10 residues long. Trimming left V 6 bases short and J 5 bases short, with 5 bases between. The germline CDR1 and CDR2 sequences are SGDLS and YYNGEE. As DNA, the CDR3 is TGTGCCAGCACTGAGGAGACCCAGTACTTC. Protein sequence: CASTEETQYF.

The J gene is TRBJ2-2, the V gene TRBV5-1, with a tentative D call TRBD1 (7 bases). There are 15 residues in the CDR3. Germline V lookup: CDR1 SGHRS, CDR2 YFSETQ. V shed 4 bases and J shed 4 bases, with 14 bases lying between them. The CDR3 DNA is TGCGCCAGCAGCAGGAGGGGGCCGACCACCGGGGAGCTGTTTTTT. Protein sequence: CASSRRGPTTGELFF.

This chain uses TRBV5-1 with TRBJ1-3; TRBD1 matches at 7 bases. Germline CDR1 SGHRS, CDR2 YFSETQ. V lost 4 bases, J lost 7 bases, and 20 bases stayed unmatched. The CDR3 sequence is 18 residues long. The CDR3 spells CASSPRLRTGVSANTIYF. DNA for the CDR3: TGCGCCAGCAGCCCGCGACTGCGAACAGGGGTCTCCGCGAACACCATATATTTT.

V gene TRBV18 combines with J gene TRBJ1-1; weak D call: TRBD1 (6 bases). CDR1 and CDR2 from the germline V gene are KGHSH and LQKENI. This CDR3 comprises 16 residues. Trimming shortened V by 4 bases and J by 1 base, and 16 bases separated the two germline ends. As DNA, the CDR3 is TGTGCCAGCTCACAACTTCCGGGACAACCGAACACTGAAGCTTTCTTT. It specifies CASSQLPGQPNTEAFF.

This clone was detected a few times. The chain links TRBV30 to TRBJ1-5, with unresolved D. V lost 2 bases and J lost 6, with 11 bases in between. The CDR3 spans 13 residues. CDR1 is GTSNPN and CDR2 is SVGIG in the germline V gene (reference sequence). CDR3 residues: CAWSSVGGQPQHF. For the CDR3, the DNA is TGTGCCTGGAGTTCCGTCGGTGGTCAGCCCCAGCATTTT.

A word on this clone: In the same sample, other DNA sequences code for this CDR3. The rearrangement joins TRBV11-3 to TRBJ2-1; 8 bases match TRBD2. The junction had 3 bases not matched to a gene; V was cut back by 0 bases and J by 2 bases. CDR1 is SGHNT, CDR2 YENEEA, per germline. This CDR3 is 16 amino acids long. CDR3 loop: CASSLEGRGAYNEQFF. The CDR3 DNA sequence: TGTGCCAGCAGCTTAGAGGGGCGGGGGGCCTACAATGAGCAGTTCTTC. Complete variable domain (other parts from reference TRBV11-3 and TRBJ2-1): EAGVVQSPRYKIIEKKQPVAFWCNPISGHNTLYWYLQNLGQGPELLIRYENEEAVDDSQLPKDRFSAERLKGVDSTLKIQPAELGDSAVYLCASSLEGRGAYNEQFFGPGTRLTVL.

V gene TRBV5-1 combines with J gene TRBJ2-1, with 15 positions matching TRBD2. This CDR3 contains 19 residues. The V and J ends lost 2 bases and 0 bases, in that order; junction bases with no gene match: 6. Germline V gene sequence: CDR1 SGHRS, CDR2 YFSETQ. CDR3 sequence (DNA): TGCGCCAGCAGCTTAGGGACTAGCGGGAGGATAAGCTCCTACAATGAGCAGTTCTTC. This encodes CASSLGTSGRISSYNEQFF.

This clone was observed a few times. This chain uses TRBV10-1 with TRBJ2-1; 7 bases agree with TRBD1. The V and J ends lost 0 bases and 6 bases, in that order; junction bases with no gene match: 2. CDR3 length: 14 residues. The germline CDR1 and CDR2 sequences are WNHNN and SYGVQD (reference sequence). The CDR3 loop reads CASSESGQANEQFF. Written as DNA, the CDR3 is TGCGCCAGCAGTGAGTCTGGACAGGCCAATGAGCAGTTCTTC.

The rearrangement uses TRBV28 and TRBJ2-3, with 10 bases matching TRBD2. This CDR3 comprises 14 residues. V trimming: 7 bases; J trimming: 6 bases; junction bases outside the gene matches: 7. Germline loops: CDR1 MDHEN, CDR2 SYDVKM. CDR3 residues: CASTSGGAMDTQYF. CDR3 nucleotide sequence: TGTGCCAGCACGAGCGGGGGGGCAATGGATACGCAGTATTTT.

The chain joins TRBV29-1 to TRBJ1-5; 8 nucleotides align to TRBD1. Germline V gene sequence: CDR1 SQVTM, CDR2 ANQGSEA. J gave up 3 bases and V 7 bases, and 8 bases lay outside the gene matches. The CDR3 is 14 residues long. In DNA, the CDR3 is TGCAGCGCTTGGACAGGGCAGTACAATCAGCCCCAGCATTTT. Protein: CSAWTGQYNQPQHF.

The rearrangement uses TRBV19 and TRBJ2-5; 7 bases agree with TRBD1. The assigned J gene may be wrong: the sequence end matches TRBJ2-7 better. Germline V gives CDR1 LNHDA, CDR2 SQIVND (reference sequence). This CDR3 region has 15 residues. This CDR3 is CASSIRGLDSYEQYF. In DNA form, the CDR3 reads TGTGCCAGTAGTATTAGGGGGCTGGACTCCTACGAGCAGTACTTC.

Here the CDR3 DNA reads TGTGCCAGCAGTGCATACAGGGTTGAAGATACGCAGTATTTT. It yields the protein CASSAYRVEDTQYF. V and J are TRBV27 and TRBJ2-3, with D perhaps matching TRBD1 (6 bases). V was cut by 5 bases and J by 5 bases, with 14 bases left in between. Germline loops: CDR1 MNHEY, CDR2 SMNVEV (reference sequence). The CDR3 spans 14 residues.

J is TRBJ2-3 and V is TRBV5-1; 16 bases are a match to TRBD2. Per the germline V gene, CDR1 is SGHRS and CDR2 is YFSETQ. V dropped 7 bases and J dropped 4; count of bases not matched to a gene: 12. The length of the CDR3 is 18 residues. DNA for the CDR3: TGCGCCAGCCGCTCTAGACCGGGACTAGCGGGAGGGGCAGATACGCAGTATTTT. As protein: CASRSRPGLAGGADTQYF.

A few counts support this clone. This chain uses TRBV7-9 with TRBJ1-2; unclear D gene. The V end lost 5 bases, the J end lost 1 base, and 5 bases lay between the germline ends. The CDR3 loop spans 12 amino acids. Germline V CDR1 and CDR2: SEHNR, FQNEAQ (reference sequence). CDR3: CASSLSNYGYTF. In DNA form, the CDR3 reads TGTGCCAGCAGCCTCAGTAACTATGGCTACACCTTC.

The chain employs TRBV7-9 and TRBJ1-1, with D maybe TRBD1 (6 bases). The CDR3 is made up of 14 amino acids. Trimming removed 2 bases at V and 5 bases at J, with 12 bases between. Germline V gives CDR1 SEHNR, CDR2 FQNEAQ (reference sequence). In nucleotides, the CDR3 is TGTGCCAGCAGCTTAAGTCAGGGGATGACTGAAGCTTTCTTT. It encodes CASSLSQGMTEAFF. Variable domain in full (rest from reference TRBV7-9 and TRBJ1-1): DTGVSQNPRHKITKRGQNVTFRCDPISEHNRLYWYRQTLGQGPEFLTYFQNEAQLEKSRLLSDRFSAERPKGSFSTLEIQRTEQGDSAMYLCASSLSQGMTEAFFGQGTRLTVV.

The genes are TRBV6-6 and TRBJ2-2; 8 bases are shared with TRBD2. Germline V gene lookup returns CDR1 MNHNY and CDR2 SVGAGI (reference sequence). The V and J ends lost 2 bases and 5 bases, in that order; junction bases with no gene match: 7. CDR3 length: 16 amino acids. DNA for the CDR3: TGTGCCAGCAGTTACGCAAGCGGGAGTGGTACCGGGGAGCTGTTTTTT. The encoded protein is CASSYASGSGTGELFF.

The chain uses TRBV18 and TRBJ1-1; D unresolved. V was cut by 6 bases and J by 3 bases, with 11 bases left in between. Per the germline V gene, CDR1 is KGHSH and CDR2 is LQKENI. CDR3 length: 13 amino acids. The CDR3 spells CASSLNIYTEAFF. The CDR3 DNA is TGTGCCAGCTCCCTTAATATTTACACTGAAGCTTTCTTT.

This clone was seen just once. The rearrangement links TRBV11-1 to TRBJ1-1; 9 bases are a match to TRBD1. CDR1 and CDR2 (germline): SGHAT, FQDESV (reference sequence). V was clipped by 6 bases and J by 6 bases; unmatched bases: 8. The CDR3 is 14 amino acids. The CDR3 DNA follows: TGTGCCAGCAGTCGCCGGGACAGGGCCGCTGAAGCTTTCTTT. Translating it yields CASSRRDRAAEAFF.

The J gene is TRBJ2-7, the V gene TRBV5-1, with D maybe TRBD2 (6 bases). The CDR3 loop spans 15 amino acids. Germline V gene data show CDR1 as SGHRS and CDR2 as YFSETQ. V was cut by 0 bases and J by 3 bases, with 13 bases left in between. DNA of the CDR3: TGCGCCAGCAGCTTGGCCGGCACTAGCCTCTACGAGCAGTACTTC. It translates to CASSLAGTSLYEQYF.

V is TRBV23-1 and J is TRBJ1-4; TRBD1 agrees at 7 bases. TRBV23-1 is classed as an ORF, of uncertain function. V lost 3 bases to trimming and J lost 4 bases; unmatched junction nucleotides: 5. This CDR3 is built from 15 residues. CDR3 bases: TGCGCCAGCAGTCACGCCGGGACAGATAATGAAAAACTGTTTTTT. Its protein is CASSHAGTDNEKLFF.

V gene TRBV10-2 combines with J gene TRBJ2-5; the match to TRBD2 covers 7 bases. J was trimmed by 4 bases and V by 6 bases; bases with no gene match: 5. Germline V lookup: CDR1 WSHSY, CDR2 SAAADI. The CDR3 is 13 residues long. The DNA of the CDR3 is TGCGCCAGCAGACCTAGCGGAGCAGAGACCCAGTACTTC. Translating it yields CASRPSGAETQYF.

In this sample, this clone turned up a few times. This chain joins TRBV7-9 and TRBJ1-1, with a possible D match to TRBD1 (5 bases). This CDR3 is 14 amino acids long. Germline V gene lookup returns CDR1 SEHNR and CDR2 FQNEAQ (reference sequence). With 5 bases removed from V and 10 bases from J, the gap between germline ends came to 20 bases. The CDR3: CASSGGSTGPGAFF. The CDR3 DNA sequence: TGTGCCAGCAGCGGGGGGTCAACAGGTCCTGGAGCTTTCTTT.

The table lists this clone with a few counts. The chain employs TRBV30 and TRBJ2-2; D perhaps matches TRBD2 (5 bases). The germline V and J ends were trimmed by 5 bases and 0 bases, with 13 bases remaining between them. Germline V gene sequence: CDR1 GTSNPN, CDR2 SVGIG (reference sequence). This CDR3 comprises 15 residues. CDR3 amino acids: CAWGLGSSNTGELFF. In DNA form, the CDR3 reads TGTGCCTGGGGACTCGGCAGCTCGAACACCGGGGAGCTGTTTTTT.

V and J are TRBV7-2 and TRBJ2-4; D unclear. The CDR3 sequence is 11 residues long. V lost 2 bases and J lost 9, with 5 bases in between. Germline CDR1 reads SGHTA; CDR2 reads FQGNSA. The CDR3 region is CASSLSIIQYF. The CDR3 nucleotides are TGTGCCAGCAGCTTATCAATCATTCAGTACTTC.